This record covers a single T cell receptor beta chain. This specimen belongs to a study of T cell changes during pregnancy in multiple sclerosis. Generated by immunoSEQ multiplex PCR, the TCRdb table keeps only in-frame clones and is missing some. The repertoire holds tens of thousands of clones, with around 90% as singletons. This CDR3 has 14 amino acids. The V segment lost 8 bases and the J segment 1 base; nucleotides outside the gene matches: 4. The germline CDR1 and CDR2 sequences are MNHNY and SVGAGI (reference sequence). Sequences were derived from CD8+ T cells from peripheral blood mononuclear cells, sampled after pregnancy. This sequence was found in a female donor with multiple sclerosis, enrolled in a pregnancy study. The chain uses TRBV6-6 and TRBJ2-3; 9 nucleotides align to TRBD2. The CDR3 reads CASRLAERTDTQYF. The CDR3 bases are TGTGCCAGCCGACTAGCGGAGCGCACAGATACGCAGTATTTT.